This TCR beta chain came from a study of T cell changes during pregnancy in multiple sclerosis. TCRdb keeps only in-frame clones here, not all; method: immunoSEQ multiplex PCR. The sample has approximately 88,000 clones, 90% to 95% seen once. V shed 0 bases and J shed 0 bases, with 13 bases lying between them. There are 16 residues in the CDR3. CDR1 is SGHDT, CDR2 YYEEEE, per germline. The source was peripheral blood, collected in the third trimester of pregnancy. The clonotype was recovered from a female donor with multiple sclerosis, enrolled in a pregnancy study. The V and J genes are TRBV5-6 and TRBJ2-7, with D uncertain. The CDR3 DNA reads as TGTGCCAGCAGCTTGGATCTGGCGGCGAGCTCCTACGAGCAGTACTTC. Protein sequence: CASSLDLAASSYEQYF.